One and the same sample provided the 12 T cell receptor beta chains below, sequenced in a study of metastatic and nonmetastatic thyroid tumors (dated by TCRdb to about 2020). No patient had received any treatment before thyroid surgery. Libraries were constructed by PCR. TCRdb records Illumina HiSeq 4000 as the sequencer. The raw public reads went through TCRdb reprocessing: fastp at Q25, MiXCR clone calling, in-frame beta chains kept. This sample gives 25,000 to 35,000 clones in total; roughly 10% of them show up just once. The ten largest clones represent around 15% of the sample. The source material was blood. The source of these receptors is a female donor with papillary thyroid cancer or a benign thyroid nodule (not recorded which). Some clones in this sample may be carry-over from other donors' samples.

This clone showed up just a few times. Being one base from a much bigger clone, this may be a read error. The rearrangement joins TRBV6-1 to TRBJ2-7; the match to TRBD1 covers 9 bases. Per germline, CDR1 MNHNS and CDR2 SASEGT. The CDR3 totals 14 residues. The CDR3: CTSRYEQGAGEQYF. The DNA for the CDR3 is TGTACCAGCAGGTACGAACAGGGGGCAGGCGAGCAGTACTTC.

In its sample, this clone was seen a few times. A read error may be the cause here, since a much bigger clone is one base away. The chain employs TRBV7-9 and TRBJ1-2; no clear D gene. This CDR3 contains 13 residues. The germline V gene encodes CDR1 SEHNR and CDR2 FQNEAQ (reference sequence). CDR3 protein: CASSIATPGGYTF. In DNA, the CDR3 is TGTGCCAGCAGCATAGCGACTCCGGGTGGCTACACCTTC. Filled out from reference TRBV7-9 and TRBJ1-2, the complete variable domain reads DTGVSQNPRHKITKRGQNVTFRCDPISEHNRLYWYRQTLGQGPEFLTYFQNEAQLEKSRLLSDRFSAERPKGSFSTLEIQRTEQGDSAMYLCASSIATPGGYTFGSGTRLTVV.

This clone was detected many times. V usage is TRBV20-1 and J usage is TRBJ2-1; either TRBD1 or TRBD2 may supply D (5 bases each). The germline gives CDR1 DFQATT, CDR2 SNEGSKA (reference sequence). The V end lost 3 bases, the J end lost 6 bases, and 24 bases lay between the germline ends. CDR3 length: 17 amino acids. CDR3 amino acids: CSARGLGTGTVGNEQFF. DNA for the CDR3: TGCAGTGCTAGGGGCCTTGGGACGGGTACGGTCGGCAATGAGCAGTTCTTC.

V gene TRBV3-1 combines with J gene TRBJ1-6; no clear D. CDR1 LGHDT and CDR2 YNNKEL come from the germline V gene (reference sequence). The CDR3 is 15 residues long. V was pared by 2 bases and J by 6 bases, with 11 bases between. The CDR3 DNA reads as TGTGCCAGCAGCCAATACGGAGCTTTTAATTCACCCCTCCACTTT. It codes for CASSQYGAFNSPLHF.

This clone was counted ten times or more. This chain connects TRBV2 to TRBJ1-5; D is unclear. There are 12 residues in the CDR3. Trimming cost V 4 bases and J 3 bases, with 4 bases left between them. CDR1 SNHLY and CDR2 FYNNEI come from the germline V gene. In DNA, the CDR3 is TGTGCCAGCAGTGTAGCCAATCAGCCCCAGCATTTT. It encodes CASSVANQPQHF.

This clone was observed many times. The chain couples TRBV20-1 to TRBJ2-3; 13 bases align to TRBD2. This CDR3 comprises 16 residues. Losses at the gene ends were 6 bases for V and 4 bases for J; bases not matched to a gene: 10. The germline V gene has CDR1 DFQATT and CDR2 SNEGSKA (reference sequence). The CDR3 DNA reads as TGCAGTGCCAAGGGGACTAGCGGGACTAACGCAGATACGCAGTATTTT. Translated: CSAKGTSGTNADTQYF.

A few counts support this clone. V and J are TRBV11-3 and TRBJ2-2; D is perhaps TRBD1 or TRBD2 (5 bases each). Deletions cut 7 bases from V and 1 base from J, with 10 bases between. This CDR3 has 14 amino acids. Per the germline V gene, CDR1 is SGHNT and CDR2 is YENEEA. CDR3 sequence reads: CASTRDGNTGELFF. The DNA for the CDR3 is TGTGCCAGCACGAGGGACGGGAACACCGGGGAGCTGTTTTTT.

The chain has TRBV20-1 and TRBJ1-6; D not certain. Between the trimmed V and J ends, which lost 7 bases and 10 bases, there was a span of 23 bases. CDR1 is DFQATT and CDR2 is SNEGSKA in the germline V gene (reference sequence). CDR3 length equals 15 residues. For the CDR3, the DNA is TGCAGTGAGGGAGGGAGGGTTATGTCCTCCTCACCCCTCCACTTT. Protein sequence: CSEGGRVMSSSPLHF.

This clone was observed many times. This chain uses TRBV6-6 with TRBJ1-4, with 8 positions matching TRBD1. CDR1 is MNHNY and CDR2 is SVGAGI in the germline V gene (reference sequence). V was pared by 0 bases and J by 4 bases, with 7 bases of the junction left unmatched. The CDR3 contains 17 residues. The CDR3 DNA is TGTGCCAGCAGTTACTCGAGCGTGACAGGGGATAATGAAAAACTGTTTTTT. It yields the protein CASSYSSVTGDNEKLFF.

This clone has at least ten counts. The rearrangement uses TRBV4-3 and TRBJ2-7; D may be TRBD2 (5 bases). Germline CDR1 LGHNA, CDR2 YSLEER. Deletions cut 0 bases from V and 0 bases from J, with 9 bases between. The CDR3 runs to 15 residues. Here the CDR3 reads CASSQEYEGSYEQYF. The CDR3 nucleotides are TGCGCCAGCAGCCAAGAATATGAGGGCTCCTACGAGCAGTACTTC.

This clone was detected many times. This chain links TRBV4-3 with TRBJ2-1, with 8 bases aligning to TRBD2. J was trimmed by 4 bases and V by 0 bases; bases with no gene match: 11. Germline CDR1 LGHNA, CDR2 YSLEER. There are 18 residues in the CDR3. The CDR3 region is CASSQDSPTSGRYNEQFF. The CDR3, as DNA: TGCGCCAGCAGCCAAGATAGTCCTACTAGCGGACGTTACAATGAGCAGTTCTTC.

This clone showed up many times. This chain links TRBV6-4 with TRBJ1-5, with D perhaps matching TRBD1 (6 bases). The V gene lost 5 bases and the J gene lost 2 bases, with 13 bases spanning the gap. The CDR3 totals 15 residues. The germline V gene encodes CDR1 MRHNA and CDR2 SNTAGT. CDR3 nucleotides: TGTGCCAGCAGTCCAACCGCAGGGGGCAATCAGCCCCAGCATTTT. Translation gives CASSPTAGGNQPQHF.